The rows below give T cell receptor beta chains drawn from one sample of a study of shared clonotypes between healthy human individuals. Assay: immunoSEQ multiplex PCR; the TCRdb copy retains only in-frame clones and omits some. This sample carries about 2.4 million clones, 93% of them seen once, and the ten largest clones take roughly 0.39%. Sequenced input: naive CD4+ T cells from PBMCs. Receptors originate from a young man in good health. Some clones in this sample may be carry-over from other donors' samples. The CDR3 runs from the conserved cysteine through the conserved F or W. A D gene is named only where the DNA matches it firmly. For some rows the clone size is stated as once, few or many, or as a class when expanded; others skip it.

cdr3_nt cdr3_aa clone_size j_call d_call v_call
TGTGCCAGCCGAGCCGGGAGGAGACCAACCCAGTACTTC CASRAGRRPTQYF . TRBJ2-5 TRBD2 TRBV27
TGCGCCAGCAGCTTGGTTGCGGGGATAACAGATACGCAGTATTTT CASSLVAGITDTQYF . TRBJ2-3 . TRBV5-1
TGTGCCAGCAGCGTCGGGCAGAATAACTATGGCTACACCTTC CASSVGQNNYGYTF few TRBJ1-2 . TRBV7-9
TGTGCCAGCAGACTACCGGGACAGGGGAATCAGCCCCAGCATTTT CASRLPGQGNQPQHF . TRBJ1-5 TRBD1 TRBV6-6
TGTGCCAGCAGCTTAGGTCGGGCAGGGCGAAACACCATATATTTT CASSLGRAGRNTIYF . TRBJ1-3 . TRBV7-2
TGTGCCAGCAGCGTAGTGGGAGATCTGGACTATGGCTACACCTTC CASSVVGDLDYGYTF . TRBJ1-2 . TRBV9
TGTGCCAGCAGCTCCCCGAGGGGTGGACGCTACACTGAAGCTTTCTTT CASSSPRGGRYTEAFF . TRBJ1-1 . TRBV7-2
TGTGCCAGCAGCGTAAAGGCAGGGTCGAACACTGAAGCTTTCTTT CASSVKAGSNTEAFF . TRBJ1-1 . TRBV9
TGTGCCAGCAGCTTTACGAGTGAAGCTTTCTTT CASSFTSEAFF few TRBJ1-1 . TRBV11-2
TGTGCCACTAGTTTATCTGGAAACACCATATATTTT CATSLSGNTIYF . TRBJ1-3 . TRBV15
TGTGCCAGCAGCTCCTACAGGACCTACGAGCAGTACTTC CASSSYRTYEQYF . TRBJ2-7 . TRBV7-8
TGTGCCAGCAGTTTAGTAGGCAGCAATCAGCCCCAGCATTTT CASSLVGSNQPQHF . TRBJ1-5 . TRBV27
TGTGCCAGCAGCCAAGCCCCTTACACAGATACGCAGTATTTT CASSQAPYTDTQYF . TRBJ2-3 . TRBV4-2
TGTGCCATCAGTCAGGGGTACGAGCAGTACTTC CAISQGYEQYF . TRBJ2-7 . TRBV10-3
TGTGCCAGCAGCTTTTCAACCGGGACCAACAACTTC CASSFSTGTNNF once TRBJ2-7 . TRBV7-9
TGTGCCAGCAGCCTCCAGGGGGGCCCTCCCTCCTACGAGCAGTACTTC CASSLQGGPPSYEQYF . TRBJ2-7 . TRBV9
TGTGCCAGCAGCCCAGGCAGCTACGAGCAGTACTTC CASSPGSYEQYF . TRBJ2-7 . TRBV6-5
TGTGCCAGCTCACCACGGACAGCCCTCGCTGAAGCTTTCTTT CASSPRTALAEAFF . TRBJ1-1 . TRBV18
TGTGCCAGCAGGTCGGGGAGGGCCCTATCCTACGAGCAGTACTTC CASRSGRALSYEQYF . TRBJ2-7 TRBD2 TRBV5-4
TGTGCCAGCGGGGCTCAGGGTGAAGCTTTCTTT CASGAQGEAFF . TRBJ1-1 . TRBV28
TGTGCCATCCCCTTCCGACAGGGGGCTAATTCACCCCTCCACTTT CAIPFRQGANSPLHF . TRBJ1-6 TRBD1 TRBV10-3
TGTGCCAGCAGCTTAGAGGGCAGAGACTACGAGCAGTACTTC CASSLEGRDYEQYF . TRBJ2-7 . TRBV11-3
TGTGCCAGCAGTGAAAAGCTCTACACAGATACGCAGTATTTT CASSEKLYTDTQYF . TRBJ2-3 . TRBV6-1
TGTGCCAGCAGCTCGAAGGGGGCGCAAGACTATGGCTACACCTTC CASSSKGAQDYGYTF . TRBJ1-2 TRBD1 TRBV7-2
TGTGCCAGCAGGGCGCAGGGCTTTGGGACTTACGAGCAGTACTTC CASRAQGFGTYEQYF . TRBJ2-7 . TRBV6-5
TGTGCCAGCAAGAGGACAGGCGGGGACACTGAAGCTTTCTTT CASKRTGGDTEAFF . TRBJ1-1 TRBD1 TRBV7-7
TGTGCCAGCAGCACGGCTGGGCTAGTCACTGAGCAGTTCTTC CASSTAGLVTEQFF . TRBJ2-1 . TRBV11-2
TGTGCCAGCAGTCCAGAAGAAGGCGACTGGACCTTC CASSPEEGDWTF few TRBJ1-2 . TRBV28
TGTGCCAGCAGTGCACAAATCCCGGCAAGTGGTATAGAGACCCAGTACTTC CASSAQIPASGIETQYF . TRBJ2-5 . TRBV25-1
TGTGCCAGCAGCTTGGAGGCACAGTACGAGCAGTACTTC CASSLEAQYEQYF . TRBJ2-7 . TRBV5-6
TGTGCCAGCAAGACAGGGACAACTAATGAAAAACTGTTTTTT CASKTGTTNEKLFF once TRBJ1-4 TRBD1 TRBV11-2
TGCGCCAGCAGCTCCTTGACCACAGGGGCCGCGGGCTACACCTTC CASSSLTTGAAGYTF . TRBJ1-2 TRBD1 TRBV5-1
TGTGCCAGCAGTGGGGGACAAGAGACCCAGTACTTC CASSGGQETQYF . TRBJ2-5 . TRBV2
TGTGCCAGCAGCTCTGGGCCCCGGTCGGGACAGGGTGATCAGCCCCAGCATTTT CASSSGPRSGQGDQPQHF . TRBJ1-5 TRBD1 TRBV28
TGTGCCAGCAGCCGTTACAGGGATGGCTACACCTTC CASSRYRDGYTF . TRBJ1-2 . TRBV5-4
TGTGCCAGCAGTTCCTTAGCGGGAGGTGTGGAGACCCAGTACTTC CASSSLAGGVETQYF . TRBJ2-5 TRBD2 TRBV28
TGTGCCAGCAGTTTATCCGGAGGGAGCAGCGGCGAGCAGTACTTC CASSLSGGSSGEQYF . TRBJ2-7 . TRBV28
TGTGCCAGCAGTGAAAAAAATTATGGGGGTAGCAATCAGCCCCAGCATTTT CASSEKNYGGSNQPQHF . TRBJ1-5 . TRBV6-1
TGTGCCATCAGGGGAGCTAGCGGGGCCGAGCAGTACTTC CAIRGASGAEQYF . TRBJ2-7 TRBD2 TRBV10-3
TGTGCCAGCAGTTCTGGCACGGAAGGGGAAAAACTGTTTTTT CASSSGTEGEKLFF . TRBJ1-4 . TRBV28
TGTGCCAGCAGCTCCGTCGGACAGGGGAACTCTGGGGCCAACGTCCTGACTTTC CASSSVGQGNSGANVLTF . TRBJ2-6 TRBD1 TRBV7-3
TGTGCCAGCAGTGAAGTACGGGACAGGGATAAGTACGAGCAGTACTTC CASSEVRDRDKYEQYF . TRBJ2-7 TRBD1 TRBV6-1
TGCGCCAGCAGCTCGCACCCGGACAGAACCTACGAGCAGTACTTC CASSSHPDRTYEQYF . TRBJ2-7 . TRBV5-1
TGCGCCAGCAGCTTGGATGGCGACGGCTCCTACAATGAGCAGTTCTTC CASSLDGDGSYNEQFF . TRBJ2-1 . TRBV5-1
TGTGCCAGTAGTATCGACCTGCGGGTTGATACGCAGTATTTT CASSIDLRVDTQYF . TRBJ2-3 . TRBV19
TGTGCCAGCAGTTTAAGTGACACTAGCACAGATACGCAGTATTTT CASSLSDTSTDTQYF . TRBJ2-3 . TRBV28
TGTGCCAGCATCCGAACAGATAGCAATCAGCCCCAGCATTTT CASIRTDSNQPQHF . TRBJ1-5 . TRBV6-1
TGTGCCAGCAGCGGGCGAGGAGAGCAGTACTTC CASSGRGEQYF . TRBJ2-7 . TRBV21-1
TGTGCCAGCAGCGCAGGAGCTACGAGGGGCAATGAGCAGTTCTTC CASSAGATRGNEQFF . TRBJ2-1 . TRBV11-3
TGTGCCAGCAGCCGCCGGGAGCCCCAGCATTTT CASSRREPQHF . TRBJ1-5 . TRBV28
TGTGCCAGCAGCTTAGAGGTCAATGAGCAGTTCTTC CASSLEVNEQFF . TRBJ2-1 . TRBV7-9
TGCAGCGTTATCAGGAACTATGGCTACACCTTC CSVIRNYGYTF . TRBJ1-2 . TRBV29-1
TGTGCCAGCAGCTTTTCGGGGACTAGCGACGATGAGCAGTTCTTC CASSFSGTSDDEQFF . TRBJ2-1 TRBD2 TRBV7-2
TGTGCCAGCAGCCCTTGGGGGTCCTACAATGAGCAGTTCTTC CASSPWGSYNEQFF . TRBJ2-1 . TRBV11-3
TGTGCCAGCAGCCAATTGTACAGGGACAATGAAAAACTGTTTTTT CASSQLYRDNEKLFF . TRBJ1-4 . TRBV4-2
TGTGCCAGCAGCTTAGGGGACAGGGTTTTCAACACCGGGGAGCTGTTTTTT CASSLGDRVFNTGELFF . TRBJ2-2 TRBD1 TRBV11-2
TGTGCCCGCCAACCGGGACGGCACACAGATACGCAGTATTTT CARQPGRHTDTQYF . TRBJ2-3 . TRBV2
TGCGCCAGCAGCCAGACTGACAGCAACTCCTACGAGCAGTACTTC CASSQTDSNSYEQYF . TRBJ2-7 . TRBV4-1
TGTGCCACCAGCAGAGGGTTCACTCCGGACTACAATGAGCAGTTCTTC CATSRGFTPDYNEQFF . TRBJ2-1 . TRBV15
TGTGCCAGCAAATTAGGGGGCAGGGAAAAACTGTTTTTT CASKLGGREKLFF once TRBJ1-4 TRBD1 TRBV28